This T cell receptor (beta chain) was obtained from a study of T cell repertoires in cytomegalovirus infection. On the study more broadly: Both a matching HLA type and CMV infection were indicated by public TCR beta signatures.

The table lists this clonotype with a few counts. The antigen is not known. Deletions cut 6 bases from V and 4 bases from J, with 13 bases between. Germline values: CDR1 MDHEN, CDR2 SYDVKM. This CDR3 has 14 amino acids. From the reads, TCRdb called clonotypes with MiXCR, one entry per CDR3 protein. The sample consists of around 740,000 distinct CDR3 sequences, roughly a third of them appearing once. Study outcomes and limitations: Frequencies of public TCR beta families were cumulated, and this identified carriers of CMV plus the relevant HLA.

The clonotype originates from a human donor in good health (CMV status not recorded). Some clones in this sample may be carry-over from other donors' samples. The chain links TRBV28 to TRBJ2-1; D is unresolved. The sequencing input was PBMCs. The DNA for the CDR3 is TGTGCCAGCAGCCAATTGACTGTGTACAATGAGCAGTTCTTC. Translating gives CASSQLTVYNEQFF.